This T cell receptor beta chain is drawn from a study of shared clonotypes between healthy human individuals. The CDR3 loop spans 20 amino acids. V was cut by 3 bases and J by 0 bases, with 24 bases left in between. CDR1 is LNHNV, CDR2 YYDKDF, per germline (reference sequence). The authors ran the assay at deep level. The assay was immunoSEQ multiplex PCR, and TCRdb's table has in-frame clones only and misses some. The data hold over a million clones, with 95% to 99% observed a single time. The V gene is TRBV15, the J gene TRBJ2-1, with a possible D match to TRBD1 (5 bases). Material for sequencing was naive CD4+ T cells sorted from blood. The subset here: CD45RA+ positively selected. The receptor's source is a man aged 25-40 years in good health. DNA of the CDR3: TGTGCCACCAGCAGCCCCTGGGAAGAACGGACACGGAGCTCCTACAATGAGCAGTTCTTC. Translation: CATSSPWEERTRSSYNEQFF.